Listed here are 19 T cell receptor beta chains from one sample, sequenced in a study of patients and donors after allogeneic stem cell transplantation. MiXCR, run by TCRdb on the RT-PCR reads, gives a single entry per CDR3 protein. Here the sample spans under 170,000 distinct CDR3 sequences, approximately 37% being singletons. The sequencing input was blood, either unsorted or a sorted T cell fraction (not recorded which). The receptors come from a human donor who was either an allogeneic HSCT recipient or a stem cell or donor lymphocyte infusion donor (not recorded which). It is not recorded whose cells these are; they may come from a transplant donor.

This chain links TRBV20-1 with TRBJ1-2; D gene uncertain. This CDR3 comprises 15 residues. V lost 0 bases to trimming and J lost 7 bases, with 18 bases between them. The germline V gene encodes CDR1 DFQATT and CDR2 SNEGSKA (reference sequence). For the CDR3, the DNA is TGCAGTGCTAGAGATCGTACCGCGCCACCGGTTGGCTACACCTTC. It yields the protein CSARDRTAPPVGYTF.

This chain uses TRBV12-3 or TRBV12-4 with TRBJ1-1; 11 bases align to TRBD1. V lost 6 bases, J lost 11 bases, and 2 bases stayed unmatched. The CDR3 extends over 11 amino acids. Here the CDR3 DNA reads TGTGCCAGCAGCCGGGACAGGGGGGCTTTCTTT. It codes for CASSRDRGAFF.

This clonotype was seen a handful of times. V is TRBV9 and J is TRBJ1-1; D might be TRBD1 (6 bases). Germline values: CDR1 SGDLS, CDR2 YYNGEE. The CDR3 contains 13 residues. Trimming removed 4 bases at V and 2 bases at J, with 9 bases between. The CDR3 region is CASSPGANTEAFF. The CDR3, as DNA: TGTGCCAGCAGCCCGGGGGCAAACACTGAAGCTTTCTTT.

This clonotype was recorded a few times. A much more abundant neighbour one base away suggests this may be a read error. The CDR3 nucleotides are TGTGCCAGCTCAACGGACAGGAACACTGAAGCTTTCTTT. It specifies CASSTDRNTEAFF. The chain uses TRBV18 and TRBJ1-1, with D perhaps matching TRBD1 (6 bases). The CDR3 is made up of 13 amino acids. Trimming cost V 5 bases and J 1 base, with 8 bases left between them. Germline V CDR1 and CDR2: KGHSH, LQKENI.

The chain has TRBV7-9 and TRBJ1-6; tentative D call: TRBD1 (5 bases). CDR3 length: 14 amino acids. V shed 4 bases and J shed 9 bases, with 13 bases lying between them. Looked up from germline, CDR1 is SEHNR and CDR2 is FQNEAQ (reference sequence). CDR3: CASSSGGDGSPLHF. The CDR3 DNA is TGTGCCAGCAGCTCCGGCGGGGACGGTTCACCCCTCCACTTT.

This clonotype has a handful of counts. The chain uses TRBV12-3 or TRBV12-4 and TRBJ1-1, with a tentative D call TRBD1 (5 bases). The CDR3 spans 16 residues. V was pared by 5 bases and J by 2 bases, with 18 bases between. CDR3 protein: CASSQHRQTRNTEAFF. CDR3 coding DNA: TGTGCCAGCAGTCAACATCGACAGACGAGAAACACTGAAGCTTTCTTT.

The table lists this clonotype with a few counts. V usage is TRBV12-3 or TRBV12-4 and J usage is TRBJ1-6; tentative D call: TRBD1 (5 bases). This CDR3 spans 15 amino acids. With 6 bases removed from V and 7 bases from J, the gap between germline ends came to 16 bases. CDR3 DNA sequence: TGTGCCAGCAGCTCTTCGGGACGTCAAAATTCACCCCTCCACTTT. The encoded protein is CASSSSGRQNSPLHF.

CDR3: CSVWTGSDTQYF. In DNA form, the CDR3 reads TGCAGCGTCTGGACAGGGTCAGATACGCAGTATTTT. The chain employs TRBV29-1 and TRBJ2-3; 8 bases are a match to TRBD1. Germline CDR1 SQVTM, CDR2 ANQGSEA. The CDR3 spans 12 residues. The trim removed 6 bases at V and 4 bases at J, leaving 3 bases unmatched.

The chain is built from TRBV5-1 and TRBJ1-1; 10 positions match TRBD1. CDR1 and CDR2 from the germline V gene are SGHRS and YFSETQ. CDR3 length equals 15 residues. The trim removed 2 bases at V and 4 bases at J, leaving 5 bases unmatched. CDR3 sequence: CASSLKGQGITEAFF. CDR3 bases: TGCGCCAGCAGCTTAAAGGGACAGGGGATCACTGAAGCTTTCTTT.

The chain links TRBV6-5 to TRBJ1-1; the D gene is possibly TRBD1 (5 bases). CDR1 is MNHEY and CDR2 is SVGAGI in the germline V gene. CDR3 size: 12 residues. Trimming removed 5 bases at V and 5 bases at J, with 9 bases between. The CDR3 is CASSGGVTEAFF. As DNA, the CDR3 is TGTGCCAGCAGTGGGGGGGTGACTGAAGCTTTCTTT.

CDR3: CASSRWVGLWYSNQPQHF. CDR3 coding DNA: TGTGCCAGCAGCCGATGGGTTGGTCTTTGGTATAGCAATCAGCCCCAGCATTTT. The chain has TRBV12-3 or TRBV12-4 and TRBJ1-5, with unresolved D. This CDR3 has 18 residues. V lost 6 bases to trimming and J lost 0 bases, with 21 bases between them.

Only a few counts were recorded for this clonotype. This chain joins TRBV15 and TRBJ1-3; D ambiguous. Germline V gene lookup returns CDR1 LNHNV and CDR2 YYDKDF (reference sequence). The CDR3 length is 14 residues. The ends were cut back, 5 bases at V and 0 bases at J, with 8 bases in the middle. The CDR3 nucleotides are TGTGCCACCAGCCTGAAGAGCTCTGGAAACACCATATATTTT. Translated, it gives CATSLKSSGNTIYF.

CDR3 sequence (DNA): TGTGCCAGCAGTTACCGGGACCTTTTCCCCCTGGACACTGAAGCTTTCTTT. Encoded protein: CASSYRDLFPLDTEAFF. V and J are TRBV6-5 and TRBJ1-1, with D maybe TRBD1 (5 bases). Germline V gene sequence: CDR1 MNHEY, CDR2 SVGAGI. The V and J ends lost 2 bases and 3 bases respectively, with 19 bases between them. The CDR3 is 17 amino acids.

The chain has TRBV28 and TRBJ2-2, with 9 positions matching TRBD2. The germline V gene has CDR1 MDHEN and CDR2 SYDVKM. Losses at the gene ends were 5 bases for V and 3 bases for J; bases not matched to a gene: 4. The CDR3 loop spans 15 amino acids. This chain's CDR3 is CASSTLAGHTGELFF. CDR3 bases: TGTGCCAGCAGTACTCTAGCGGGGCACACCGGGGAGCTGTTTTTT. The full variable domain, completed using reference TRBV28 and TRBJ2-2, is DVKVTQSSRYLVKRTGEKVFLECVQDMDHENMFWYRQDPGLGLRLIYFSYDVKMKEKGDIPEGYSVSREKKERFSLILESASTNQTSMYLCASSTLAGHTGELFFGEGSRLTVL.

This chain links TRBV7-6 with TRBJ2-7; the D is unclear. Germline lookup yields CDR1 SGHVS and CDR2 FNYEAQ. This CDR3 has 14 amino acids. The germline V and J ends were trimmed by 5 bases and 3 bases, with 14 bases remaining between them. The CDR3 DNA is TGTGCCAGCAGCCGAGAGACGGAGCTCTACGAGCAGTACTTC. Translating it yields CASSRETELYEQYF.

This clonotype showed up just once. Because the CDR3 is missing its conserved closing phenylalanine or tryptophan, this is likely a read error. The CDR3 coding sequence is TGTGCCAGCAGTAGACAGGGGGCGCGCGCCGGGGAGCTGTTTTTG. Amino acid sequence: CASSRQGARAGELFL. The chain joins TRBV12-3 or TRBV12-4 to TRBJ2-2; 10 bases match TRBD1. The CDR3 sequence is 15 residues long. With 5 bases clipped from V and 6 bases from J, the junction kept 6 bases outside the gene matches.

This clonotype was found a few times. V and J are TRBV12-3 or TRBV12-4 and TRBJ1-6; D is unresolved. The V end was cut by 6 bases, the J end by 12 bases, with 12 bases between. CDR3 length: 12 amino acids. CDR3 in amino acids: CASSPSRIPLHF. The CDR3 region has the DNA TGTGCCAGCAGCCCATCCCGAATACCCCTCCACTTT.

V is TRBV29-1 and J is TRBJ1-2; D is possibly TRBD1 (5 bases). In germline, CDR1 is SQVTM, CDR2 ANQGSEA. The CDR3 is 13 amino acids. V was trimmed by 4 bases and J by 4 bases, leaving 13 bases between them. As DNA, the CDR3 is TGCAGCGTTGGGGGGACGGGAATCTATGGCTACACCTTC. This encodes CSVGGTGIYGYTF.

Worth noting for this clonotype: One end of the junction is discordant with germline, which a read error may explain. This sequence joins TRBV28 and TRBJ1-2; possible D gene TRBD1, 6 bases. Germline values: CDR1 MDHEN, CDR2 SYDVKM. CDR3 size: 13 residues. This CDR3 is CASSLGQFYSYTF. CDR3 nucleotides: TGTGCCAGCAGCCTAGGACAGTTCTATAGCTACACCTTC.